One and the same sample provided the 14 T cell receptor beta chains below, sequenced in a study of T cell repertoires in cytomegalovirus infection. In TCRdb, the reads were re-called with MiXCR into one record per CDR3 protein. The sample carries 150,000 to 200,000 distinct CDR3 sequences, about 30% recorded once. The specimen sequenced was PBMCs. The receptor set was obtained from a human donor in good health (CMV status not recorded). Some clones in this sample may be carry-over from other donors' samples.

This sequence joins TRBV4-3 and TRBJ1-2; D is perhaps TRBD1 (5 bases). Germline assignment: CDR1 LGHNA and CDR2 YSLEER. CDR3 size: 14 residues. V was pared by 2 bases and J by 6 bases, with 13 bases between. CDR3: CASSQMRGSHGYTF. In nucleotides, the CDR3 is TGCGCCAGCAGCCAAATGAGGGGCTCTCATGGCTACACCTTC.

The CDR3 DNA reads as TGTGCCAGCAGCTCGACCGGGACAGGGAGCCACGAGCAGTACTTC. Translating it yields CASSSTGTGSHEQYF. The gene calls are TRBV7-2 and TRBJ2-7, with 9 bases identical to TRBD1. The length of the CDR3 is 15 residues. Germline CDR1 and CDR2: SGHTA and FQGNSA. Trimming removed 4 bases from V and 5 bases from J; junction bases left unmatched: 9.

This rearrangement joins TRBV7-2 to TRBJ1-6, with D unresolved. V was pared by 2 bases and J by 14 bases, with 13 bases between. CDR3 length: 13 residues. CDR1 is SGHTA, CDR2 FQGNSA, per germline. CDR3 region: CASSLNSVRALHF. CDR3 bases: TGTGCCAGCAGCTTAAATTCTGTAAGGGCCCTCCACTTT.

This sequence joins TRBV29-1 and TRBJ2-1; maybe TRBD2 (6 bases). Germline V gene data show CDR1 as SQVTM and CDR2 as ANQGSEA. CDR3 length equals 16 residues. The V gene lost 1 base and the J gene lost 2 bases, with 15 bases spanning the gap. The CDR3 nucleotides are TGCAGCGTTGAAGGGGGGGAGAAAACTACCTACAATGAGCAGTTCTTC. It codes for CSVEGGEKTTYNEQFF.

This clonotype was seen a single time. As DNA, the CDR3 is TGTGCCAGCAGCCGACTAGCTAGCACAGATACGCAGTATTTT. Protein product: CASSRLASTDTQYF. This sequence joins TRBV11-3 and TRBJ2-3, with 7 bases lining up with TRBD2. Germline lookup yields CDR1 SGHNT and CDR2 YENEEA. V trimming: 5 bases; J trimming: 0 bases; junction bases outside the gene matches: 2. The CDR3 contains 14 residues.

This clonotype showed up just a few times. The genes are TRBV12-3 or TRBV12-4 and TRBJ1-2; 8 bases match TRBD1. Trimming took 6 bases from V and 3 from J; bases not matched to a gene: 9. The CDR3 loop spans 15 amino acids. The chain's CDR3 is CASSPRQGSHYGYTF. In DNA, the CDR3 is TGTGCCAGCAGCCCCAGACAGGGGAGTCACTATGGCTACACCTTC.

The V call is TRBV20-1, the J call TRBJ1-1, with D uncertain. CDR3 length: 15 amino acids. From germline, CDR1 is DFQATT and CDR2 SNEGSKA (reference sequence). Deletions cut 3 bases from V and 1 base from J, with 15 bases between. The CDR3 spells CSASAPQDANTEAFF. The CDR3 DNA is TGCAGTGCTAGCGCTCCCCAGGACGCGAACACTGAAGCTTTCTTT.

This clonotype was seen more than once but under ten times. The rearrangement uses TRBV6-5 and TRBJ1-5, with D unresolved. Trimming cost V 1 base and J 6 bases, with 10 bases left between them. The CDR3 totals 14 residues. Germline loops: CDR1 MNHEY, CDR2 SVGAGI. CDR3 region: CASSYLAGGQPQHF. The CDR3, as DNA: TGTGCCAGCAGTTACTTGGCAGGCGGTCAGCCCCAGCATTTT.

This clonotype was seen only a few times. The chain links TRBV11-1 to TRBJ2-5; maybe TRBD1 (6 bases). The CDR3 has 14 amino acids. Germline V gene sequence: CDR1 SGHAT, CDR2 FQDESV (reference sequence). V was pared by 6 bases and J by 5 bases, with 16 bases between. CDR3 residues: CASSHRERVETQYF. Here the CDR3 DNA reads TGTGCCAGCAGTCACAGGGAGAGAGTGGAGACCCAGTACTTC.

V gene TRBV7-9 combines with J gene TRBJ2-6, with D perhaps assigned TRBD1 or TRBD2 (5 bases each). The CDR3 runs to 15 residues. CDR1 SEHNR and CDR2 FQNEAQ come from the germline V gene (reference sequence). Trimming removed 5 bases at V and 2 bases at J, with 10 bases between. CDR3 sequence: CASSPVGAGANVLTF. CDR3 DNA: TGTGCCAGCAGCCCGGTGGGGGCTGGGGCCAACGTCCTGACTTTC.

This clonotype has just a few counts. V is TRBV6-5 and J is TRBJ1-1; D is ambiguous. V was shortened by 5 bases and J by 1 base, with 8 bases between the two germline ends. CDR1 MNHEY and CDR2 SVGAGI come from the germline V gene. There are 13 residues in the CDR3. Written as DNA, the CDR3 is TGTGCCAGCAGTGGAGGGAGGAACACTGAAGCTTTCTTT. Translation: CASSGGRNTEAFF.

This clonotype was seen a few times. The chain links TRBV7-8 to TRBJ1-1; 10 nucleotides line up with TRBD1. CDR1 is SGHVS and CDR2 is FQNEAQ in the germline V gene. CDR3 length equals 15 residues. Trimming at V came to 4 bases and at J to 3 bases, leaving 5 bases not matched to a gene. The CDR3 region has the DNA TGTGCCAGCAGCTCCAAGGACAGGGGGGACACTGAAGCTTTCTTT. Protein product: CASSSKDRGDTEAFF.

This clonotype is medium-sized by share. The genes are TRBV7-2 and TRBJ1-2, with D possibly being TRBD1 (6 bases). Germline V gene sequence: CDR1 SGHTA, CDR2 FQGNSA. CDR3 length equals 13 residues. Trimming stripped 3 bases from V and 4 bases from J, with 9 bases between. DNA for the CDR3: TGTGCCAGCAGCTTCCTGGACAGCTATGGCTACACCTTC. Translated: CASSFLDSYGYTF.

This clonotype has just a few counts. V gene TRBV2 combines with J gene TRBJ1-2, with no clear D. From germline, CDR1 is SNHLY and CDR2 FYNNEI. The CDR3 runs 12 residues. Trimming left V 6 bases short and J 2 bases short, with 7 bases between. The CDR3: CASSGINYGYTF. In DNA, the CDR3 is TGTGCCAGCAGCGGGATAAACTATGGCTACACCTTC. Based on the CDR3 plus reference TRBV2 and TRBJ1-2, the full variable domain is EPEVTQTPSHQVTQMGQEVILRCVPISNHLYFYWYRQILGQKVEFLVSFYNNEISEKSEIFDDQFSVERPDGSNFTLKIRSTKLEDSAMYFCASSGINYGYTFGSGTRLTVV.